The rows below give T cell receptor beta chains drawn from one sample of a study of T cell changes during pregnancy in multiple sclerosis. Some clones are missing from TCRdb's copy, which holds only in-frame ones; the method was immunoSEQ multiplex PCR. The sample holds 45,000 to 55,000 clones; under 95% are singletons and the top ten take about 5.5%. The input for sequencing was CD8+ T cells from peripheral blood mononuclear cells, taken before pregnancy. Receptors originate from a female donor with multiple sclerosis, enrolled in a pregnancy study. The CDR3 runs from the conserved cysteine through the conserved F or W. A D gene is named only where the DNA matches it firmly. Size tells how often a clone was seen (once, few, many) or the class of an expanded clone, and some rows leave it out.

>TRBJ2-1|.|TRBV6-5|TRBD1
TGTGCCAGCAGTACTTGGGGACAGGGGAACGAGCAGTTCTTC
CASSTWGQGNEQFF
>TRBJ2-7|.|TRBV6-1|.
TGTGCCAGCGACGGGGTAACCTCCTACGAGCAGTACTTC
CASDGVTSYEQYF
>TRBJ1-2|.|TRBV29-1|TRBD1
TGCAGCGTTGAAGAAATAGCCGGGACAGGGGGCTTTGGCTACACCTTC
CSVEEIAGTGGFGYTF
>TRBJ2-5|.|TRBV9|TRBD1
TGTGCCAGCAGCAACAGGGGCGTGGGGAAGGAGACCCAGTACTTC
CASSNRGVGKETQYF
>TRBJ2-5|.|TRBV5-4|TRBD1
TGTGCCAGCAGCTTGGGGGTACCGGGACAGAGAGAGACCCAGTACTTC
CASSLGVPGQRETQYF
>TRBJ2-7|.|TRBV27|.
TGTGCCAGCAGGGGGGGAGGTTCCTACGAGCAGTACTTC
CASRGGGSYEQYF
>TRBJ2-7|.|TRBV28|TRBD2
TGTGCCAGCAGTTCTATAGTAGGGCGGGAGAGGGACGAGCAGTACTTC
CASSSIVGRERDEQYF
>TRBJ1-2|.|TRBV28|.
TGTGCCAGCAGTCCGACTTGGACAGTTGGTTGGGGCTACACCTTC
CASSPTWTVGWGYTF
>TRBJ1-5|.|TRBV27|.
TGTGCCAGCAGTTTATCCCGACGGGGGATCGGGGGCAATCAGCCCCAGCATTTT
CASSLSRRGIGGNQPQHF
>TRBJ2-2|.|TRBV27|.
TGTGCCAGCAGTTTTATGGCTAGCTCGAACACCGGGGAGCTGTTTTTT
CASSFMASSNTGELFF
>TRBJ1-2|.|TRBV2|TRBD1
TGTGCCAGCGGGGGGAACCGGGACAGCCCTCTCTATGGCTACACCTTC
CASGGNRDSPLYGYTF
>TRBJ1-2|.|TRBV7-6|.
TGTGCCAGCAGTCTTGACAGTAACCTCTATGGCTACACCTTC
CASSLDSNLYGYTF
>TRBJ2-2|.|TRBV7-2|TRBD1
TGTGCCAGCAGCTTTGCAGGGGGTACCGGGGAGCTGTTTTTT
CASSFAGGTGELFF
>TRBJ2-5|.|TRBV5-1|TRBD1
TGCGCCAGCAGCTCCTTCACAGGGGGCGAGACCCAGTACTTC
CASSSFTGGETQYF
>TRBJ2-5|.|TRBV9|.
TGTGCCAGCAGCGCCACAGGGAAGGAGACCCAGTACTTC
CASSATGKETQYF
>TRBJ2-7|.|TRBV6-1|.
TGTGCCAGCATTGACCAACACAGCTACGAGCAGTACTTC
CASIDQHSYEQYF
>TRBJ2-7|.|TRBV27|.
TGTGCCAGCAGTTTATCGAACAGCTACGAGCAGTACTTC
CASSLSNSYEQYF
>TRBJ2-1|.|TRBV6-1|TRBD2
TGTGCCAGCGCCCGGAGGACTAGCACCGAGCAGTTCTTC
CASARRTSTEQFF
>TRBJ2-3|.|TRBV13|.
TGTGCCAGCAGCTTAGGGGGAGTACACACAGATACGCAGTATTTT
CASSLGGVHTDTQYF
>TRBJ2-1|.|TRBV10-3|.
TGTGCCATCAGTGTGGGTAGCGAGCATGAGCAGTTCTTC
CAISVGSEHEQFF
>TRBJ2-5|once|TRBV7-9|TRBD2
TGTGCCAGCAGCTCGGGGACTAGCGGGAGGAGGTTGGAGACCCAGTACTTC
CASSSGTSGRRLETQYF
>TRBJ2-7|.|TRBV6-6|TRBD1
TGTGCCAGCAGTTACGGGACAGGGGTCGAGCAGTACTTC
CASSYGTGVEQYF
>TRBJ2-7|.|TRBV27|TRBD2
TGTGCCAGCAGGGGGGCTAGCGGGTACGAGCAGTACTTC
CASRGASGYEQYF